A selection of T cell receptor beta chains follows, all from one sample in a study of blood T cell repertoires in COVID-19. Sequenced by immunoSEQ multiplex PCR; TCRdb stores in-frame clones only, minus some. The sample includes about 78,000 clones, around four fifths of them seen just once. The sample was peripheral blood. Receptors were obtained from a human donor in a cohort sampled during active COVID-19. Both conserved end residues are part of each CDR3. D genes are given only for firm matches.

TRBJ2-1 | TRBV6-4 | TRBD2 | CASSDGLAGAGEQFF | TGTGCCAGCAGTGATGGACTAGCGGGGGCCGGTGAGCAGTTCTTC
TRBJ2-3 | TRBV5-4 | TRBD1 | CASSSGGLVDTQYF | TGTGCCAGCAGCTCAGGGGGCCTGGTAGATACGCAGTATTTT
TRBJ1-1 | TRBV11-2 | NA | CASSLLHRANTEAFF | TGTGCCAGCAGCTTGCTACACAGGGCAAACACTGAAGCTTTCTTT
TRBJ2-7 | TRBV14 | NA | CASSPVGGLTSYEQYF | TGTGCCAGCAGCCCAGTAGGAGGGCTTACCTCCTACGAGCAGTACTTC
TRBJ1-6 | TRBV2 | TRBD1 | CASSEYGQGAHSPLHF | TGTGCCAGCAGTGAATACGGACAGGGGGCTCATTCACCCCTCCACTTT
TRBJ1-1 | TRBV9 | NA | CASGQGINTEAFF | TGTGCCAGCGGTCAGGGGATCAACACTGAAGCTTTCTTT
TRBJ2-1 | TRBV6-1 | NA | CASSEGRVLQFF | TGTGCCAGCAGTGAAGGGAGGGTTCTGCAGTTCTTC
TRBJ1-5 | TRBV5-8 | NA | CASSLARISNQPQHF | TGTGCCAGCAGCTTAGCGAGAATTAGCAATCAGCCCCAGCATTTT
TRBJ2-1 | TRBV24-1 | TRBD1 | CATSETGTGNYNEQFF | TGTGCCACCAGTGAAACCGGGACAGGTAACTACAATGAGCAGTTCTTC
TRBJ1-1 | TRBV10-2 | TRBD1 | CASSLTGLTEAFF | TGCGCCAGCAGCTTGACAGGGCTCACTGAAGCTTTCTTT